This T cell receptor (beta chain) was sequenced during a study of T-cell reconstitution after alpha-beta-depleted transplantation in children. Unique molecular identifiers were incorporated into the prepared TCRbeta library. TCRdb analysed the PCR reads with MiXCR anew, one entry per CDR3 protein. The repertoire consists of 400,000 to 500,000 distinct CDR3 sequences, with approximately 11% occurring once and the leading ten covering about 5%. Deletions cut 4 bases from V and 2 bases from J, with 17 bases between. This CDR3 is built from 16 residues. Germline lookup yields CDR1 SGHRS and CDR2 YFSETQ. This clonotype was seen a few times.

Sequences were derived from PBMCs from the stem cell graft donor, sampled from the stem cell graft. This rearrangement joins TRBV5-1 to TRBJ2-3; the D gene is possibly TRBD2 (6 bases). This sequence was found in a human donor who donated a stem cell graft to a child with acute myeloid leukemia. The CDR3 loop is CASSPGGSGYTDTQYF. DNA for the CDR3: TGCGCCAGCAGCCCTGGTGGTAGCGGATACACAGATACGCAGTATTTT.